Included here is one T cell receptor beta chain sequence, with context. The antigen is undetermined. This entry comes from a study of T cell responses to AZD1222 COVID-19 vaccine. The overall study: Second-dose schedules of about 4 or about 12 weeks were combined.

Study observations and caveats: Receipt of two AZD1222 doses was followed by a rise in Spike-specific TCR breadth and depth. The study sampled repertoires only after the peak T cell response.

The method was immunoSEQ multiplex PCR; TCRdb's version includes in-frame clones alone and lacks a portion of them. The sample includes approximately 130,000 clones, over 90% of them seen just once. This CDR3 is built from 13 residues. V was pared by 3 bases and J by 9 bases, with 4 bases of the junction left unmatched. The rearrangement links TRBV12-3 or TRBV12-4 to TRBJ2-1; 8 bases are shared with TRBD2. This clonotype was sampled from an adult in good health. Source: peripheral blood, taken on day 0 of AZD1222 vaccination. This CDR3 is CASSFGGATEQFF. DNA for the CDR3: TGTGCCAGCAGTTTCGGGGGGGCCACTGAGCAGTTCTTC.